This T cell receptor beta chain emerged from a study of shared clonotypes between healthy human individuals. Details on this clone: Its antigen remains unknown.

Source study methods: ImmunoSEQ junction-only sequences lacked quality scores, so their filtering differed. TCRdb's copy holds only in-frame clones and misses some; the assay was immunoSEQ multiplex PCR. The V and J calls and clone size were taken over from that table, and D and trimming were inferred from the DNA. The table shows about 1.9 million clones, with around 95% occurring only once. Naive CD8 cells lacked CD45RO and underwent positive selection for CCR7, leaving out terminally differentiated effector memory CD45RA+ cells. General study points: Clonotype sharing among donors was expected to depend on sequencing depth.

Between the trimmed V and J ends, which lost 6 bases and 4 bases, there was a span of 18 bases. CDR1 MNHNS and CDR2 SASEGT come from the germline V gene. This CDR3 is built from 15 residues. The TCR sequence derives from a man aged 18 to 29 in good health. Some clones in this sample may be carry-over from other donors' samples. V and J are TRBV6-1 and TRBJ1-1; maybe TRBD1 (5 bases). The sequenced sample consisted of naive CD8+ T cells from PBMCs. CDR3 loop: CASRPVMGGGTEAFF. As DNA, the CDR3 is TGTGCCAGCAGGCCAGTGATGGGGGGGGGCACTGAAGCTTTCTTT.